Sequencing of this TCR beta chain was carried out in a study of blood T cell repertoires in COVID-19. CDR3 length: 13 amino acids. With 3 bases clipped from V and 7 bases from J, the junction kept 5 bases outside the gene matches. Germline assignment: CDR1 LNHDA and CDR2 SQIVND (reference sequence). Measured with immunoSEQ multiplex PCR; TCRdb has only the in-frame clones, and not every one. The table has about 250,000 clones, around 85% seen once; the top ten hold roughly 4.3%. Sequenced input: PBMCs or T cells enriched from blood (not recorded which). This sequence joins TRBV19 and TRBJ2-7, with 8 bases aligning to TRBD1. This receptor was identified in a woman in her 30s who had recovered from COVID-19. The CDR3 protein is CASSIDRGSEQYF. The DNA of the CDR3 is TGTGCCAGTAGTATCGACAGGGGTTCGGAGCAGTACTTC.